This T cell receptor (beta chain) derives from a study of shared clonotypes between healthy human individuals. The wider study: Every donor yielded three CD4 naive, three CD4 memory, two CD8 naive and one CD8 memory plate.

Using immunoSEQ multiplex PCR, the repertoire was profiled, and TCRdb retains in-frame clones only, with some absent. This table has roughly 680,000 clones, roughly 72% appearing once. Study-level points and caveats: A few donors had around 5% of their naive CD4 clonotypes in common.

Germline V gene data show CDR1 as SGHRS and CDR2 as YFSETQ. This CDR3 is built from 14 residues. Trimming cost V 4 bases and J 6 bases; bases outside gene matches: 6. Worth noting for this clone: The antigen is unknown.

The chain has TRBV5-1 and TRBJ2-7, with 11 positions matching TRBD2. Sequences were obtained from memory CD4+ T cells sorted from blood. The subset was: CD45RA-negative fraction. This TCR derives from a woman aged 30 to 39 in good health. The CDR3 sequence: CASSTGLAVREQYF. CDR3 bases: TGCGCCAGCAGCACGGGACTAGCGGTACGCGAGCAGTACTTC.